This T cell receptor beta chain was captured by sequencing in a study of blood T cell repertoires in COVID-19. Across the study: Spain, Italy and the United States supplied samples that represented acute and convalescent COVID-19. Sources were T cells, B-cell-depleted T cells, or PBMCs; the material itself was cDNA or gDNA.

TCRdb keeps only in-frame clones here, not all; method: immunoSEQ multiplex PCR. Here the sample spans 100,000 or so clones, approximately 86% being singletons. Trimming at V came to 1 base and at J to 5 bases, leaving 1 base not matched to a gene. CDR1 and CDR2 (germline): KGHSH, LQKENI. There are 13 residues in the CDR3. The receptor was derived from a man between 65 and 85 years old with active or convalescent COVID-19. The rearrangement uses TRBV18 and TRBJ2-5; 7 positions agree with TRBD1. Material: peripheral blood. The CDR3 nucleotides are TGTGCCAGCTCACCACGGGACAGTGAGACCCAGTACTTC. Amino acids: CASSPRDSETQYF.